Listed below are T cell receptor beta chains from one sample, sequenced in a study of long-term antiretroviral therapy in people with HIV. Produced via immunoSEQ multiplex PCR; TCRdb's table is partial and in-frame only. The table records 15,000 to 20,000 clones, roughly 79% of them present only once. Sequencing used unsorted PBMCs, obtained 2.2 years after starting antiretroviral therapy. Receptor source: a man aged 50-59 years with HIV. The CDR3 runs from the conserved cysteine through the conserved F or W. Each record gives: D gene, J gene, V gene, clone size, CDR3 protein, CDR3 DNA. D genes are given only for firm matches. Expanded clones get a size class; other rows say once, few or many, or leave the size out.

D gene: TRBD1
J gene: TRBJ1-4
V gene: TRBV5-1
clone size: -
CDR3 protein: CASSTGTGPGNEKLFF
CDR3 DNA: TGCGCCAGCAGCACAGGGACAGGGCCTGGCAATGAAAAACTGTTTTTT

D gene: TRBD2
J gene: TRBJ2-7
V gene: TRBV7-9
clone size: -
CDR3 protein: CASSLVLAGKSEQYF
CDR3 DNA: TGTGCCAGCAGCTTAGTCCTAGCGGGGAAGAGCGAGCAGTACTTC

D gene: -
J gene: TRBJ2-2
V gene: TRBV5-6
clone size: -
CDR3 protein: CASSYRYRTSTGELFF
CDR3 DNA: TGTGCCAGCAGCTACCGGTATCGGACGAGCACCGGGGAGCTGTTTTTT

D gene: TRBD2
J gene: TRBJ2-3
V gene: TRBV19
clone size: -
CDR3 protein: CASKRTSRTTDTQYF
CDR3 DNA: TGTGCCAGTAAGAGGACTAGTCGAACCACAGATACGCAGTATTTT

D gene: TRBD1
J gene: TRBJ2-1
V gene: TRBV4-3
clone size: -
CDR3 protein: CASSQGQGDEQFF
CDR3 DNA: TGCGCCAGCAGCCAGGGACAGGGGGATGAGCAGTTCTTC

D gene: TRBD2
J gene: TRBJ2-4
V gene: TRBV29-1
clone size: -
CDR3 protein: CSVVTGTSVNIQYF
CDR3 DNA: TGCAGCGTCGTCACTGGGACTAGTGTAAACATTCAGTACTTC

D gene: TRBD2
J gene: TRBJ2-1
V gene: TRBV6-5
clone size: -
CDR3 protein: CASAPGGRGDEQFF
CDR3 DNA: TGTGCCAGCGCCCCGGGGGGGCGGGGGGATGAGCAGTTCTTC

D gene: TRBD1
J gene: TRBJ2-7
V gene: TRBV7-3
clone size: few
CDR3 protein: CASSPGQGPYEQYF
CDR3 DNA: TGTGCCAGCAGCCCGGGACAGGGACCCTACGAGCAGTACTTC

D gene: TRBD1
J gene: TRBJ1-2
V gene: TRBV5-6
clone size: -
CDR3 protein: CASSLGDRDYGYTF
CDR3 DNA: TGTGCCAGCAGCTTGGGGGACAGGGACTATGGCTACACCTTC

D gene: TRBD1
J gene: TRBJ1-2
V gene: TRBV5-6
clone size: -
CDR3 protein: CASSRDRRGYGYTF
CDR3 DNA: TGTGCCAGCAGCAGGGACAGACGGGGCTATGGCTACACCTTC

D gene: -
J gene: TRBJ2-7
V gene: TRBV28
clone size: -
CDR3 protein: CASRESGASYEQYF
CDR3 DNA: TGTGCCAGCAGGGAATCAGGGGCCTCCTACGAGCAGTACTTC

D gene: TRBD1
J gene: TRBJ2-1
V gene: TRBV19
clone size: -
CDR3 protein: CASSMTGGVQGEQFF
CDR3 DNA: TGTGCCAGTAGTATGACAGGGGGCGTTCAAGGTGAGCAGTTCTTC

D gene: -
J gene: TRBJ2-1
V gene: TRBV10-3
clone size: -
CDR3 protein: CAISEVVYNEQFF
CDR3 DNA: TGTGCCATCAGTGAGGTGGTGTACAATGAGCAGTTCTTC

D gene: -
J gene: TRBJ1-2
V gene: TRBV4-3
clone size: -
CDR3 protein: CASSQVIGYGYTF
CDR3 DNA: TGCGCCAGCAGCCAAGTAATTGGCTATGGCTACACCTTC

D gene: TRBD2
J gene: TRBJ2-5
V gene: TRBV28
clone size: -
CDR3 protein: CASSWVAGEGQETQYF
CDR3 DNA: TGTGCCAGCAGTTGGGTAGCGGGAGAGGGACAAGAGACCCAGTACTTC

D gene: -
J gene: TRBJ1-1
V gene: TRBV10-3
clone size: -
CDR3 protein: CAIGGVNTEAFF
CDR3 DNA: TGTGCCATCGGGGGAGTTAACACTGAAGCTTTCTTT

D gene: TRBD2
J gene: TRBJ2-2
V gene: TRBV6-5
clone size: -
CDR3 protein: CASSYSGGENTGELFF
CDR3 DNA: TGTGCCAGCAGTTACAGCGGGGGGGAGAACACCGGGGAGCTGTTTTTT

D gene: -
J gene: TRBJ2-2
V gene: TRBV9
clone size: once
CDR3 protein: CASSSRRGAGTGELFF
CDR3 DNA: TGTGCCAGCAGCTCCAGACGGGGGGCCGGCACCGGGGAGCTGTTTTTT

D gene: -
J gene: TRBJ2-3
V gene: TRBV4-2
clone size: -
CDR3 protein: CASSQTTDTQYF
CDR3 DNA: TGTGCCAGCAGCCAGACTACTGATACGCAGTATTTT

D gene: TRBD1
J gene: TRBJ2-5
V gene: TRBV7-9
clone size: -
CDR3 protein: CASSLGDREGETQYF
CDR3 DNA: TGTGCCAGCAGCTTAGGGGACAGAGAAGGGGAGACCCAGTACTTC

D gene: TRBD1
J gene: TRBJ1-2
V gene: TRBV11-2
clone size: -
CDR3 protein: CASSLGTGFRHGYTF
CDR3 DNA: TGTGCCAGCAGCTTAGGGACAGGGTTCCGACATGGCTACACCTTC

D gene: TRBD1
J gene: TRBJ1-2
V gene: TRBV30
clone size: -
CDR3 protein: CACPSPGGSGYTF
CDR3 DNA: TGTGCCTGCCCTTCACCAGGGGGTTCGGGCTACACCTTC

D gene: -
J gene: TRBJ1-3
V gene: TRBV9
clone size: -
CDR3 protein: CASSASQSGNTIYF
CDR3 DNA: TGTGCCAGCAGCGCTTCTCAGAGCGGAAACACCATATATTTT

D gene: TRBD1
J gene: TRBJ1-5
V gene: TRBV10-3
clone size: -
CDR3 protein: CAISRDSDQPQHF
CDR3 DNA: TGTGCCATCAGCCGGGACAGTGATCAGCCCCAGCATTTT

D gene: TRBD1
J gene: TRBJ2-1
V gene: TRBV7-9
clone size: -
CDR3 protein: CASSQDRAGGYNEQFF
CDR3 DNA: TGTGCCAGCAGCCAAGACAGGGCAGGGGGTTACAATGAGCAGTTCTTC

D gene: -
J gene: TRBJ2-1
V gene: TRBV4-2
clone size: -
CDR3 protein: CASSQARGINEQFF
CDR3 DNA: TGTGCCAGCAGCCAAGCCCGGGGGATCAATGAGCAGTTCTTC

D gene: TRBD1
J gene: TRBJ1-5
V gene: TRBV4-1
clone size: -
CDR3 protein: CASSQVGQGRQPQHF
CDR3 DNA: TGCGCCAGCAGCCAAGTGGGACAGGGTCGTCAGCCCCAGCATTTT

D gene: -
J gene: TRBJ2-7
V gene: TRBV7-2
clone size: -
CDR3 protein: CASSLVGGDYEQYF
CDR3 DNA: TGTGCCAGCAGCTTAGTTGGCGGGGACTACGAGCAGTACTTC

D gene: -
J gene: TRBJ1-2
V gene: TRBV7-6
clone size: -
CDR3 protein: CASSAAQGSGYTF
CDR3 DNA: TGTGCCAGCAGCGCAGCGCAGGGAAGTGGCTACACCTTC

D gene: -
J gene: TRBJ2-1
V gene: TRBV5-1
clone size: -
CDR3 protein: CASSLAPRGPYNEQFF
CDR3 DNA: TGCGCCAGCAGCTTGGCCCCCCGCGGCCCCTACAATGAGCAGTTCTTC

D gene: TRBD1
J gene: TRBJ2-7
V gene: TRBV5-1
clone size: -
CDR3 protein: CASSLERGQRYEQYF
CDR3 DNA: TGCGCCAGCAGCTTGGAGAGGGGGCAAAGGTACGAGCAGTACTTC

D gene: -
J gene: TRBJ2-1
V gene: TRBV5-4
clone size: -
CDR3 protein: CASTIRGGFDEQFF
CDR3 DNA: TGTGCCAGCACCATTAGGGGGGGATTCGATGAGCAGTTCTTC

D gene: -
J gene: TRBJ2-1
V gene: TRBV7-9
clone size: few
CDR3 protein: CASSRSAGMDEQFF
CDR3 DNA: TGTGCCAGCAGCCGCTCAGCCGGGATGGATGAGCAGTTCTTC

D gene: TRBD2
J gene: TRBJ2-7
V gene: TRBV5-1
clone size: -
CDR3 protein: CASSPGTSGAFSYEQYF
CDR3 DNA: TGCGCCAGCAGCCCTGGGACTAGCGGGGCCTTCTCCTACGAGCAGTACTTC

D gene: -
J gene: TRBJ2-3
V gene: TRBV18
clone size: -
CDR3 protein: CASSPRSGSGGDTQYF
CDR3 DNA: TGTGCCAGCTCACCACGGTCCGGAAGTGGTGGAGATACGCAGTATTTT

D gene: -
J gene: TRBJ1-6
V gene: TRBV7-9
clone size: few
CDR3 protein: CASSQDTLNSPLHF
CDR3 DNA: TGTGCCAGCAGCCAAGATACATTAAATTCACCCCTCCACTTT

D gene: -
J gene: TRBJ2-1
V gene: TRBV19
clone size: -
CDR3 protein: CASSPRGGSSYNEQFF
CDR3 DNA: TGTGCCAGTAGTCCCAGGGGAGGGTCCTCCTACAATGAGCAGTTCTTC

D gene: -
J gene: TRBJ2-1
V gene: TRBV28
clone size: -
CDR3 protein: CASSFSSYNEQFF
CDR3 DNA: TGTGCCAGCAGTTTCAGCTCCTACAATGAGCAGTTCTTC

D gene: -
J gene: TRBJ1-1
V gene: TRBV9
clone size: -
CDR3 protein: CASSARGGQPDPKLTEAFF
CDR3 DNA: TGTGCCAGCAGCGCCCGAGGAGGGCAGCCGGACCCAAAACTCACTGAAGCTTTCTTT

D gene: TRBD1
J gene: TRBJ2-7
V gene: TRBV19
clone size: few
CDR3 protein: CASSVNRGHEQYF
CDR3 DNA: TGTGCCAGTAGTGTGAACAGGGGCCACGAGCAGTACTTC

D gene: -
J gene: TRBJ1-5
V gene: TRBV4-3
clone size: few
CDR3 protein: CASSPGASYNQPQHF
CDR3 DNA: TGCGCCAGCAGCCCAGGAGCCTCTTACAATCAGCCCCAGCATTTT

D gene: -
J gene: TRBJ1-3
V gene: TRBV6-5
clone size: -
CDR3 protein: CASTQTPSSGNTIYF
CDR3 DNA: TGTGCCAGCACTCAGACGCCTAGCTCTGGAAACACCATATATTTT

D gene: -
J gene: TRBJ2-5
V gene: TRBV9
clone size: -
CDR3 protein: CASSASGDWADQYF
CDR3 DNA: TGTGCCAGCAGCGCCTCAGGGGACTGGGCCGACCAGTACTTC

D gene: -
J gene: TRBJ1-2
V gene: TRBV19
clone size: few
CDR3 protein: CASSRDTSLYGYTF
CDR3 DNA: TGTGCCAGTAGCCGGGACACATCACTTTATGGCTACACCTTC

D gene: TRBD1
J gene: TRBJ1-1
V gene: TRBV19
clone size: few
CDR3 protein: CASTHWTGNTEAFF
CDR3 DNA: TGTGCCAGTACCCATTGGACAGGGAACACTGAAGCTTTCTTT

D gene: TRBD1
J gene: TRBJ2-5
V gene: TRBV5-5
clone size: -
CDR3 protein: CASSNGTVIAETQYF
CDR3 DNA: TGTGCCAGCAGCAACGGGACAGTCATAGCGGAGACCCAGTACTTC

D gene: -
J gene: TRBJ2-1
V gene: TRBV27
clone size: -
CDR3 protein: CASSSGLTISYNEQFF
CDR3 DNA: TGTGCCAGCAGTTCGGGACTCACCATCTCCTACAATGAGCAGTTCTTC

D gene: TRBD1
J gene: TRBJ2-5
V gene: TRBV5-1
clone size: -
CDR3 protein: CASSRAPGGETQYF
CDR3 DNA: TGCGCCAGCAGCAGGGCCCCAGGGGGAGAGACCCAGTACTTC

D gene: -
J gene: TRBJ2-7
V gene: TRBV29-1
clone size: -
CDR3 protein: CSVVRDNYEQYF
CDR3 DNA: TGCAGCGTTGTGCGGGACAACTACGAGCAGTACTTC

D gene: TRBD1
J gene: TRBJ2-7
V gene: TRBV2
clone size: few
CDR3 protein: CASSRQGADEQYF
CDR3 DNA: TGTGCCAGCAGTCGACAGGGGGCTGACGAGCAGTACTTC

D gene: TRBD1
J gene: TRBJ1-4
V gene: TRBV4-3
clone size: -
CDR3 protein: CASSQDLTGVGGKLFF
CDR3 DNA: TGCGCCAGCAGCCAAGACCTTACAGGGGTGGGAGGAAAACTGTTTTTT

D gene: TRBD2
J gene: TRBJ2-1
V gene: TRBV4-3
clone size: -
CDR3 protein: CASSQDLLAGTRNEQFF
CDR3 DNA: TGCGCCAGCAGCCAAGATTTACTAGCGGGAACCCGCAATGAGCAGTTCTTC

D gene: -
J gene: TRBJ1-5
V gene: TRBV7-9
clone size: -
CDR3 protein: CASSLGGDPNQPQHF
CDR3 DNA: TGTGCCAGCAGCTTGGGTGGGGACCCTAATCAGCCCCAGCATTTT

D gene: -
J gene: TRBJ2-1
V gene: TRBV7-6
clone size: -
CDR3 protein: CASRSTVYNEQFF
CDR3 DNA: TGTGCCAGCAGATCGACCGTTTACAATGAGCAGTTCTTC